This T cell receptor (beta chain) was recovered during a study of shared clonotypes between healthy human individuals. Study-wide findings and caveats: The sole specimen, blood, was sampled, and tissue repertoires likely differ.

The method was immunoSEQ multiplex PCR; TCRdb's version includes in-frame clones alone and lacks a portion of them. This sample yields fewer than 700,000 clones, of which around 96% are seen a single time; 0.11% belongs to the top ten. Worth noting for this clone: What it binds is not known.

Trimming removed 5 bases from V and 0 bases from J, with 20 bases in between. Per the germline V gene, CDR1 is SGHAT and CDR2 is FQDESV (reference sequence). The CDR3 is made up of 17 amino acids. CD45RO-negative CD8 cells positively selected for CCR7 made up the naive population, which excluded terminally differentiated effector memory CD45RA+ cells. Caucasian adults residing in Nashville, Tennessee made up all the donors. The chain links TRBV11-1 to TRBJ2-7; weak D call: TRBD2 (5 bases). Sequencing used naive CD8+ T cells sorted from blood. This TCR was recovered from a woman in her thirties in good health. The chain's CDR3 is CASSPTVSSGDSYEQYF. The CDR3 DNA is TGTGCCAGCAGCCCTACTGTCTCCAGCGGTGACTCCTACGAGCAGTACTTC.